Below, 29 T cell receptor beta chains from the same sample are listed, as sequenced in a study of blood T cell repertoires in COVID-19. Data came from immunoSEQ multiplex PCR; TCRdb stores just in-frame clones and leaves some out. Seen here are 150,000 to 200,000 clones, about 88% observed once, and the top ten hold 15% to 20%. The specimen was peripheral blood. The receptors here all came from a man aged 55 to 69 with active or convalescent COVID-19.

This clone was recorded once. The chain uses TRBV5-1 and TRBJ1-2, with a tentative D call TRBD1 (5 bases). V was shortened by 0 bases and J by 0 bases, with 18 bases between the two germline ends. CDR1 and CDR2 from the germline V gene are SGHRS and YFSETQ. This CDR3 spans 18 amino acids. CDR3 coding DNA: TGCGCCAGCAGCTTGGTTGTGCCCCGGCGGGGCCCTAACTATGGCTACACCTTC. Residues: CASSLVVPRRGPNYGYTF.

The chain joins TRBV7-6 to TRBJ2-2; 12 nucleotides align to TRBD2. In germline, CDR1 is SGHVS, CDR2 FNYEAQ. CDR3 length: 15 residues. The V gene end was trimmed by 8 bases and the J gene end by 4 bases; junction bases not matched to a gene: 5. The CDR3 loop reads CASLTSGRTTGELFF. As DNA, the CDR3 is TGTGCCAGCCTTACTAGCGGGAGGACCACCGGGGAGCTGTTTTTT.

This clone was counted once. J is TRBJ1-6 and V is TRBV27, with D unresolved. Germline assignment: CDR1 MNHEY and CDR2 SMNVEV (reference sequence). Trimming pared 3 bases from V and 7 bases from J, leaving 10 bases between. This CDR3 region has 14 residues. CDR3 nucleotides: TGTGCCAGCAGTTTGCGGTTCGAGAATTCACCCCTCCACTTT. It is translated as CASSLRFENSPLHF.

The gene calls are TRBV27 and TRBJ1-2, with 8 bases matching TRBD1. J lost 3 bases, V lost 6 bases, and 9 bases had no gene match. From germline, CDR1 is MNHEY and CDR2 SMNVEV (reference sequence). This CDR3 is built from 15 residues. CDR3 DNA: TGTGCCAGCAGAAAACAGGGGGGAGATGACTATGGCTACACCTTC. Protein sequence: CASRKQGGDDYGYTF.

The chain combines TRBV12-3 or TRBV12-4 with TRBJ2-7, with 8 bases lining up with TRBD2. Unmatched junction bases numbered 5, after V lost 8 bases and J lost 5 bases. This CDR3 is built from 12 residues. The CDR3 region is CASRRGGDEQYF. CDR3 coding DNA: TGTGCCAGCCGCCGGGGGGGCGACGAGCAGTACTTC.

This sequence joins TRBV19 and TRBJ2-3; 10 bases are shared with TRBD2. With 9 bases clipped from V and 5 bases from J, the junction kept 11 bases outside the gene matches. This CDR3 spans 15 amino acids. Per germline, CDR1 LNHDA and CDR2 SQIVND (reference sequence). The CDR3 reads CASLSTSGTGDTQYF. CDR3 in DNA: TGTGCCAGCCTAAGCACTAGCGGGACCGGAGATACGCAGTATTTT.

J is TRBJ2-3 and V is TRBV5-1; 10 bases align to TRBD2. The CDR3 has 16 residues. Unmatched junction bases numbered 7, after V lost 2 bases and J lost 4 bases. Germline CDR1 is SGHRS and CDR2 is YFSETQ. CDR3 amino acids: CASSLPSGSGADTQYF. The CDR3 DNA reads TGCGCCAGCAGCTTACCTAGCGGGAGCGGTGCAGATACGCAGTATTTT. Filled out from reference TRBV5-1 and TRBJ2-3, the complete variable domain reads KAGVTQTPRYLIKTRGQQVTLSCSPISGHRSVSWYQQTPGQGLQFLFEYFSETQRNKGNFPGRFSGRQFSNSRSEMNVSTLELGDSALYLCASSLPSGSGADTQYFGPGTRLTVL.

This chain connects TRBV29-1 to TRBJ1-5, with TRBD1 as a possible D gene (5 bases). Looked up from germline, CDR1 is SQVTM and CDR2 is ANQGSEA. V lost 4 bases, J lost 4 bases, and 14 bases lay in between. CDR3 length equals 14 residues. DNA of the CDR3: TGCAGCGTTGCTTGGGCAGGGCTAAATCAGCCCCAGCATTTT. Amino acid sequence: CSVAWAGLNQPQHF.

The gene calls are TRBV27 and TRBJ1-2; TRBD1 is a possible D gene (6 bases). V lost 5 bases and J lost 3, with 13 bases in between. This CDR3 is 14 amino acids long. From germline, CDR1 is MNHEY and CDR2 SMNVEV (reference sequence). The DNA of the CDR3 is TGTGCCAGCAGTGGTCGGGGGGCACACTATGGCTACACCTTC. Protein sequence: CASSGRGAHYGYTF.

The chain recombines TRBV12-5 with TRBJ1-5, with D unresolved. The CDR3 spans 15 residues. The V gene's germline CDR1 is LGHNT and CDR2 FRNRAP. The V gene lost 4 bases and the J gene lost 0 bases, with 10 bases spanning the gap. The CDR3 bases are TGTGCTAGTGGTTCCTCCCTTATTAGCAATCAGCCCCAGCATTTT. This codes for CASGSSLISNQPQHF.

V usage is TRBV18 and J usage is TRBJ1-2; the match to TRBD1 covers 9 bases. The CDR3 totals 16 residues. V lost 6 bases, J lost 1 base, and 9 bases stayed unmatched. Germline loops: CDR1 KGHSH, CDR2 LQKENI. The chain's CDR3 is CASSGTGKSSNYGYTF. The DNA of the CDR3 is TGTGCCAGCTCTGGGACAGGGAAGAGTAGTAACTATGGCTACACCTTC.

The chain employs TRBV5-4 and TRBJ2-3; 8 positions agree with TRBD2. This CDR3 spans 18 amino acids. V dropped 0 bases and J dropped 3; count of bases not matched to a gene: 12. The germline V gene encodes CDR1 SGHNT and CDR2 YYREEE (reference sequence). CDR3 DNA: TGTGCCAGCAGCTTGGGCGGCGGGAGGTTTCATAGGACAGATACGCAGTATTTT. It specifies CASSLGGGRFHRTDTQYF.

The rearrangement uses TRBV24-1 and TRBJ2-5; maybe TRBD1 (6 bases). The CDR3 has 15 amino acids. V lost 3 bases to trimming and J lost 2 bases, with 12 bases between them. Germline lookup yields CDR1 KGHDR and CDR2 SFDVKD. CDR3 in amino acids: CATSDTSGTQETQYF. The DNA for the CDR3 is TGTGCCACCAGTGATACCTCCGGGACACAAGAGACCCAGTACTTC.

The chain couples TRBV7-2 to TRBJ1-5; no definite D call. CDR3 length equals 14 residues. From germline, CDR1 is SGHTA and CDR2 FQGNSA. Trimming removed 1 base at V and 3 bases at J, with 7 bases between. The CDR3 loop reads CASSLDSTNQPQHF. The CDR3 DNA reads TGTGCCAGCAGCTTAGACAGCACCAATCAGCCCCAGCATTTT. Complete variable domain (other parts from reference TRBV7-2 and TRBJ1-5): GAGVSQSPSNKVTEKGKDVELRCDPISGHTALYWYRQSLGQGLEFLIYFQGNSAPDKSGLPSDRFSAERTGGSVSTLTIQRTQQEDSAVYLCASSLDSTNQPQHFGDGTRLSIL.

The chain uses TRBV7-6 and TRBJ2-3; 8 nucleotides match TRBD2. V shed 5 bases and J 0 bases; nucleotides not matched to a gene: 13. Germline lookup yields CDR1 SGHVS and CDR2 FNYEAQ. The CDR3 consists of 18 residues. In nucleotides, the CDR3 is TGTGCCAGCAGCCGAGAGATTACTAGCGGCTCTAGCACAGATACGCAGTATTTT. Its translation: CASSREITSGSSTDTQYF.

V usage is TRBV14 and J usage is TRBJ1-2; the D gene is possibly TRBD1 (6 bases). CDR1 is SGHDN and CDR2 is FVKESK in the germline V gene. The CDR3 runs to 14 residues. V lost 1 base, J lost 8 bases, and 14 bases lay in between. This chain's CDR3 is CASSQGQAWGGYTF. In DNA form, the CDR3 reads TGTGCCAGCAGCCAAGGACAGGCTTGGGGCGGCTACACCTTC.

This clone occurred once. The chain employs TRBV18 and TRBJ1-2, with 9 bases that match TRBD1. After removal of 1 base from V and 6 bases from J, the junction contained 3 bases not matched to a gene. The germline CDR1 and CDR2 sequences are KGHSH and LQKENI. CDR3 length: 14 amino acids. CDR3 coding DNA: TGTGCCAGCTCACCACAGGGACAGGGCAATGGCTACACCTTC. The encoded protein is CASSPQGQGNGYTF.

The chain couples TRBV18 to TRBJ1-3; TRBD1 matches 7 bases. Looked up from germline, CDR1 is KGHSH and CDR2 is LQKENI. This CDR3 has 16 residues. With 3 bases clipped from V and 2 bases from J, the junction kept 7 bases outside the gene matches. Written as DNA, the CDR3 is TGTGCCAGCTCACCTCCGGGACAGATCACTGGAAACACCATATATTTT. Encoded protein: CASSPPGQITGNTIYF.

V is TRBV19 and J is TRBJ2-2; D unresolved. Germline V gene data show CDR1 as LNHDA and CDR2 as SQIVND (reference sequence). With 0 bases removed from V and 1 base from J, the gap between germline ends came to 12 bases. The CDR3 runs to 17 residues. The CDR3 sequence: CASSIDGPRRNTGELFF. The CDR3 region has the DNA TGTGCCAGTAGTATAGACGGTCCCCGAAGGAACACCGGGGAGCTGTTTTTT.

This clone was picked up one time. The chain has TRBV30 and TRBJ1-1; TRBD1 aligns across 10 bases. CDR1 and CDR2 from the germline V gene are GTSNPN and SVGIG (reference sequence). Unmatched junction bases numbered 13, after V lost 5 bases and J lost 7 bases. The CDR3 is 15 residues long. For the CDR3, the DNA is TGTGCCTGGCGATCACCCGGGACAGGGGCTATTGAAGCTTTCTTT. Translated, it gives CAWRSPGTGAIEAFF.

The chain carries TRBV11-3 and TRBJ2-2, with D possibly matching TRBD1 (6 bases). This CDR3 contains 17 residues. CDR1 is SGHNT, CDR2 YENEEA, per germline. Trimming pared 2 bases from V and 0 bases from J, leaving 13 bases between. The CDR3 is CASSLTWDTSNTGELFF. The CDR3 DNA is TGTGCCAGCAGCTTAACCTGGGACACTTCGAACACCGGGGAGCTGTTTTTT.

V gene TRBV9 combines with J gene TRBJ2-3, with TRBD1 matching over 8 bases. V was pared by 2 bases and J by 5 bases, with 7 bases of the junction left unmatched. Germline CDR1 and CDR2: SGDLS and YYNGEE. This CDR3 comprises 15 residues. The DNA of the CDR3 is TGTGCCAGCAGCGTCCGGCAGGGGGCGGTAGATACGCAGTATTTT. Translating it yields CASSVRQGAVDTQYF.

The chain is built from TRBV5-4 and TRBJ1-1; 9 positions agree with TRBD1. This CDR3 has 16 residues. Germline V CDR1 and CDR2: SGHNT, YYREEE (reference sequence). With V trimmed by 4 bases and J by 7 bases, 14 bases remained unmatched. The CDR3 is CASSRPGQGGVNEAFF. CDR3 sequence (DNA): TGTGCCAGCAGCAGACCGGGACAGGGAGGAGTGAATGAAGCTTTCTTT.

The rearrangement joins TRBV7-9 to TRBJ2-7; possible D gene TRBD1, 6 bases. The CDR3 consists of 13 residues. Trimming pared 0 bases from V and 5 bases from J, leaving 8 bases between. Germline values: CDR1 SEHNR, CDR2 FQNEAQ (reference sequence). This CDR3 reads CASSLATGHEQYF. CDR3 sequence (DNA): TGTGCCAGCAGCTTAGCCACAGGGCACGAGCAGTACTTC.

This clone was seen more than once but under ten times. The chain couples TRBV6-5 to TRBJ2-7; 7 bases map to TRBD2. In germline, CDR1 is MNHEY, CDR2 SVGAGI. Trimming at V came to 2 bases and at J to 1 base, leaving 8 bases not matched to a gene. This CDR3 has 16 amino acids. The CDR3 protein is CASSYPTGGGSYEQYF. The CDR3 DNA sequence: TGTGCCAGCAGTTACCCCACCGGCGGGGGTTCCTACGAGCAGTACTTC.

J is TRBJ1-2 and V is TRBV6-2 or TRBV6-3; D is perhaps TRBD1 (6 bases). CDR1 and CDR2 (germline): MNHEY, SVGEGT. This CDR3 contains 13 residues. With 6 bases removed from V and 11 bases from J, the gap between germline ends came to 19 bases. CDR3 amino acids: CASSSGADRMYTF. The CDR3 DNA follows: TGTGCCAGCAGCTCAGGCGCGGACAGAATGTACACCTTC.

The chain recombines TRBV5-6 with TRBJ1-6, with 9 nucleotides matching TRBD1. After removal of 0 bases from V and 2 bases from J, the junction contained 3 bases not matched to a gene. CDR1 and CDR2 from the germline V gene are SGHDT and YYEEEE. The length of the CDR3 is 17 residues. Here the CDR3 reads CASSLEQGATYNSPLHF. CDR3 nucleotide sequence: TGTGCCAGCAGCTTGGAACAGGGGGCTACCTATAATTCACCCCTCCACTTT.

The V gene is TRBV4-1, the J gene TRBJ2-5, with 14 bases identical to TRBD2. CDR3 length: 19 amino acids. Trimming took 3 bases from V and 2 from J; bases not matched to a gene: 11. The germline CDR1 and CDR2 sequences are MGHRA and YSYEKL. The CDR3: CASSHRRGTSGSPQETQYF. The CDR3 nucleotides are TGCGCCAGCAGCCACCGCCGGGGGACTAGCGGGAGTCCGCAAGAGACCCAGTACTTC.

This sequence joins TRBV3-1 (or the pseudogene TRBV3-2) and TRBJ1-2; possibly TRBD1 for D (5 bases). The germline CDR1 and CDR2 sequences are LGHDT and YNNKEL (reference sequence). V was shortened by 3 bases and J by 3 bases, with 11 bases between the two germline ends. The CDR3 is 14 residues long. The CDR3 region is CASSQTASHYGYTF. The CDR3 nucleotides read TGTGCCAGCAGCCAGACAGCTTCACACTATGGCTACACCTTC.